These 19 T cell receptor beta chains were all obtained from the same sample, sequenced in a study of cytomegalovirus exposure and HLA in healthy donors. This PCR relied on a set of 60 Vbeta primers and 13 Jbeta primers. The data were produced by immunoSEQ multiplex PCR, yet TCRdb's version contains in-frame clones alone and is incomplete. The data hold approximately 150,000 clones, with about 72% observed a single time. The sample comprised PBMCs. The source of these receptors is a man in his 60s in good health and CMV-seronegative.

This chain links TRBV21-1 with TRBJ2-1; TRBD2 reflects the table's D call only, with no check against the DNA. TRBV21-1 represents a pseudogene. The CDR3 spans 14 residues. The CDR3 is CASWAAGGPNEQFF. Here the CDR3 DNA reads TGTGCCAGCTGGGCGGCGGGGGGGCCAAATGAGCAGTTCTTC.

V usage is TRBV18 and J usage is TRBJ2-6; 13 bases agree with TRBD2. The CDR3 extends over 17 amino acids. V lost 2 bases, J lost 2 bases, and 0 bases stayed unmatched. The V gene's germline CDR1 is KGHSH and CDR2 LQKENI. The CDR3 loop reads CASSPGLAGAGANVLTF. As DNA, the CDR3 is TGTGCCAGCTCACCAGGACTAGCGGGGGCTGGGGCCAACGTCCTGACTTTC.

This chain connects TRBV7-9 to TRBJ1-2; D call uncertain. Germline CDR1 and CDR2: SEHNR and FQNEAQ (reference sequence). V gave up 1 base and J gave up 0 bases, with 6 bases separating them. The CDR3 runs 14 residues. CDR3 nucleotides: TGTGCCAGCAGCTTAGATGAGACTAACTATGGCTACACCTTC. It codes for CASSLDETNYGYTF. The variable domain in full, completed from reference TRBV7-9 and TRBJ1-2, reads DTGVSQNPRHKITKRGQNVTFRCDPISEHNRLYWYRQTLGQGPEFLTYFQNEAQLEKSRLLSDRFSAERPKGSFSTLEIQRTEQGDSAMYLCASSLDETNYGYTFGSGTRLTVV.

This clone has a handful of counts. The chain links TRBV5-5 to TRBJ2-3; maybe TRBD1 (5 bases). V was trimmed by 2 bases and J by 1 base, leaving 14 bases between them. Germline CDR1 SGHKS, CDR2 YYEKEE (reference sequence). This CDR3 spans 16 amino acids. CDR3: CASSFTQVVGTDTQYF. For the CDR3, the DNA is TGTGCCAGCAGCTTCACACAGGTCGTAGGCACAGATACGCAGTATTTT.

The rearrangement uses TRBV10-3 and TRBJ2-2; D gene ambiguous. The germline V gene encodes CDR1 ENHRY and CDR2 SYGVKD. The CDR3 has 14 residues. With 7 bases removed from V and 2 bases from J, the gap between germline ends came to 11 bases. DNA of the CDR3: TGTGCCATCACTGACACAACAAACACCGGGGAGCTGTTTTTT. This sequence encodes CAITDTTNTGELFF.

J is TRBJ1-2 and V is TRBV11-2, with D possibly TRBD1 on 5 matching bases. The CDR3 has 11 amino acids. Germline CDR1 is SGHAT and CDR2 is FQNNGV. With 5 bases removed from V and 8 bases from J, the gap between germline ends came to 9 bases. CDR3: CASSPGRGYTF. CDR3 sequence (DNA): TGTGCCAGCAGCCCAGGGCGCGGCTACACCTTC. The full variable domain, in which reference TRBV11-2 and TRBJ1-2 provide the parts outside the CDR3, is EAGVAQSPRYKIIEKRQSVAFWCNPISGHATLYWYQQILGQGPKLLIQFQNNGVVDDSQLPKDRFSAERLKGVDSTLKIQPAKLEDSAVYLCASSPGRGYTFGSGTRLTVV.

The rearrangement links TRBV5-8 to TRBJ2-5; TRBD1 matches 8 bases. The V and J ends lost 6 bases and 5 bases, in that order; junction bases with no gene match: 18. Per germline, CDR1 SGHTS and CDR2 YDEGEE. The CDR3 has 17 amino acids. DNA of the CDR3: TGTGCCAGCAACCAAAGGGGGGCAGGGGGCGCAGCCGAGACCCAGTACTTC. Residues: CASNQRGAGGAAETQYF.

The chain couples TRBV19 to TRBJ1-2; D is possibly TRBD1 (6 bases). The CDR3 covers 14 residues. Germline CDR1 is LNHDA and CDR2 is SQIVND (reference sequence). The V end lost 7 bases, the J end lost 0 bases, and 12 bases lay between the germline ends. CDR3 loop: CASMRQAPNYGYTF. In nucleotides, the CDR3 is TGTGCCAGTATGAGACAGGCCCCTAACTATGGCTACACCTTC.

CDR3: CASSFLTSSPDTQYF. CDR3 coding DNA: TGTGCCAGCAGCTTTTTGACTTCCTCCCCAGATACGCAGTATTTT. This rearrangement joins TRBV5-6 to TRBJ2-3, with D unresolved. The V end lost 2 bases, the J end lost 4 bases, and 14 bases lay between the germline ends. The CDR3 sequence is 15 residues long. Germline CDR1 SGHDT, CDR2 YYEEEE.

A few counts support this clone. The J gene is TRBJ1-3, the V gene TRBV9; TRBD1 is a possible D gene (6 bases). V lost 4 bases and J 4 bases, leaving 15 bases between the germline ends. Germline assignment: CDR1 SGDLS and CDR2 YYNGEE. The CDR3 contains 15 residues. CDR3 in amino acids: CASSSPQGPGNTIYF. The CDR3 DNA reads TGTGCCAGCAGCAGTCCCCAGGGGCCGGGAAACACCATATATTTT.

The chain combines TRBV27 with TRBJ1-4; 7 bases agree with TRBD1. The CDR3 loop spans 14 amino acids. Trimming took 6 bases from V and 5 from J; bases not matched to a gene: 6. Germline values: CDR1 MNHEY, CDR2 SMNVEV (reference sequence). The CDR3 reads CASRSTGLNEKLFF. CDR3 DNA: TGTGCCAGCAGGTCGACAGGGCTGAATGAAAAACTGTTTTTT. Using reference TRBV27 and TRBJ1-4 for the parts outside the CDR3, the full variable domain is EAQVTQNPRYLITVTGKKLTVTCSQNMNHEYMSWYRQDPGLGLRQIYYSMNVEVTDKGDVPEGYKVSRKEKRNFPLILESPSPNQTSLYFCASRSTGLNEKLFFGSGTQLSVL.

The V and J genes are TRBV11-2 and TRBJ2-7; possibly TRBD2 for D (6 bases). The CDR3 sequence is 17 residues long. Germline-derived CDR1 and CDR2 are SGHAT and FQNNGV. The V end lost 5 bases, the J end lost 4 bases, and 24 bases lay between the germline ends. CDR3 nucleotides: TGTGCCAGCAGCCGAAGACTAGTGGAGTTTAAAGGATACGAGCAGTACTTC. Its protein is CASSRRLVEFKGYEQYF.

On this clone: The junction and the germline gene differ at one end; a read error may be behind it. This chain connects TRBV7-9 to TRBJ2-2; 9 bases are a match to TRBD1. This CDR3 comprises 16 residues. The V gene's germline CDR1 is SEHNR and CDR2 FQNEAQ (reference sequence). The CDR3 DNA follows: TGTTCCAGCAACTTCCAGGACAGGGGAGGGACCGGGGAGCTGTTTTTT. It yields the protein CSSNFQDRGGTGELFF. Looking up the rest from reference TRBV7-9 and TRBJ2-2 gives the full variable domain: DTGVSQNPRHKITKRGQNVTFRCDPISEHNRLYWYRQTLGQGPEFLTYFQNEAQLEKSRLLSDRFSAERPKGSFSTLEIQRTEQGDSAMYLCSSNFQDRGGTGELFFGEGSRLTVL.

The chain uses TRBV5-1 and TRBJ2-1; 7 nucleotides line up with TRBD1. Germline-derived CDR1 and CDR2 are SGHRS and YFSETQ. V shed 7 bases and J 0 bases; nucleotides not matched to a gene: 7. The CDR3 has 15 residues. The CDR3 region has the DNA TGCGCCAGCGCCCTCGGGGACAGCTCCTACAATGAGCAGTTCTTC. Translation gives CASALGDSSYNEQFF.

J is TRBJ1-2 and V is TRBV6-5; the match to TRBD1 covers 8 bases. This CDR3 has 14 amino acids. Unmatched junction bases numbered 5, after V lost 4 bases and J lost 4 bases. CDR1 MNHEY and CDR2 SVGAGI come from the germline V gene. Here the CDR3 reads CASSLQTGGYGYTF. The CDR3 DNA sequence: TGTGCCAGCAGTTTACAAACAGGGGGCTATGGCTACACCTTC.

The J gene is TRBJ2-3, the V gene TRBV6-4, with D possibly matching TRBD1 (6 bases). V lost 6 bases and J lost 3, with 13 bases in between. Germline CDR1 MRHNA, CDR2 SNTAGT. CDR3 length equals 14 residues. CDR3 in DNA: TGTGCCAGCAGCGCGACAGGATGGACAGATACGCAGTATTTT. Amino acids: CASSATGWTDTQYF.

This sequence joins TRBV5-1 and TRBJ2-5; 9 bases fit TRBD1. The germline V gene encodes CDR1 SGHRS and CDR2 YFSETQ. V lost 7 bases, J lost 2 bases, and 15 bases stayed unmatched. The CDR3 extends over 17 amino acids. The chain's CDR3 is CASRTYIRDRGQETQYF. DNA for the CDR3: TGCGCCAGCCGCACTTACATCCGAGACAGGGGGCAAGAGACCCAGTACTTC. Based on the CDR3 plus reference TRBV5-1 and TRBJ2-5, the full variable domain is KAGVTQTPRYLIKTRGQQVTLSCSPISGHRSVSWYQQTPGQGLQFLFEYFSETQRNKGNFPGRFSGRQFSNSRSEMNVSTLELGDSALYLCASRTYIRDRGQETQYFGPGTRLLVL.

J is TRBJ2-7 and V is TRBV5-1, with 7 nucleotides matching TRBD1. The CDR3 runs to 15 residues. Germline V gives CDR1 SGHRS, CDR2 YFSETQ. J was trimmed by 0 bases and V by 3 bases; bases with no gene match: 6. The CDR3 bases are TGCGCCAGCAGCTCCCTACAGGGGTACTCCTACGAGCAGTACTTC. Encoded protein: CASSSLQGYSYEQYF.

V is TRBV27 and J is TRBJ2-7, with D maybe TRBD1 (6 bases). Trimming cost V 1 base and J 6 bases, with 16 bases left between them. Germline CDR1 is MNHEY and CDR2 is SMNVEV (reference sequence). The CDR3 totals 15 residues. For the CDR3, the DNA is TGTGCCAGCAGTTTATTAGAGGGGGATAGGTTCGAGCAGTACTTC. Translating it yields CASSLLEGDRFEQYF.